This is a list of T cell receptor beta chains from one sample in a study of blood T cell repertoires in COVID-19. Only in-frame clones appear in the TCRdb table, and some are missing; sequencing was by immunoSEQ multiplex PCR. The sample yields about 240,000 clones, 87% seen once. Sequencing was carried out using peripheral blood. Every receptor here comes from a man in his sixties who had recovered from COVID-19. Both conserved end residues are part of each CDR3. The D gene is left open where the match is weak. Size tells how often a clone was seen (once, few, many) or the class of an expanded clone, and some rows leave it out.

TRBV5-1	TRBJ2-3	NA	TRBD2	TGCGCCAGCAGCTTCCGGACTAGCGGGGCCCCCGATACGCAGTATTTT	CASSFRTSGAPDTQYF
TRBV6-6	TRBJ1-5	NA	TRBD1	TGTGCCAGCAGTTACAGGGACAGGACTGAGCCCCAGCATTTT	CASSYRDRTEPQHF
TRBV6-2/TRBV6-3	TRBJ1-1	NA	NA	TGTGCCAGCAGTTATCCTACAGAGGGCATCGCTACCGATTTAGCTTTCTTT	CASSYPTEGIATDLAFF
TRBV19	TRBJ1-5	NA	TRBD1	TGTGCCAGTAGGTCAGGGACAGCCCATAGCTATAGCAATCAGCCCCAGCATTTT	CASRSGTAHSYSNQPQHF
TRBV7-9	TRBJ2-1	NA	TRBD1	TGTGCCAGCAGCTTATCACGGACAGGTTCCTACAATGAGCAGTTCTTC	CASSLSRTGSYNEQFF
TRBV2	TRBJ1-6	NA	NA	TGTGCCAGCAGTGAGGGCAGGGTTCACTCACCCCTCCACTTT	CASSEGRVHSPLHF
TRBV7-2	TRBJ1-5	NA	NA	TGTGCCAGCAGCCAACCTCCCCGGGGGGGACAGCCCCAGCATTTT	CASSQPPRGGQPQHF
TRBV5-8	TRBJ1-6	NA	NA	TGTGCCAGCAGCTGGCGCACAGGGAGCTCCTATAATTCACCCCTCCACTTT	CASSWRTGSSYNSPLHF
TRBV4-1	TRBJ1-5	NA	NA	TGCGCCAGCAGCCAAGAATTCTACAGGAATCAGCCCCAGCATTTT	CASSQEFYRNQPQHF
TRBV6-2/TRBV6-3	TRBJ2-2	NA	NA	TGTGCCAGCAGCGAAGCCGGACAGCCCTACACCGGGGAGCTGTTTTTT	CASSEAGQPYTGELFF
TRBV6-5	TRBJ2-3	NA	NA	TGTGCCAGCAGGACGGACATTACAAAGCAGTATTTT	CASRTDITKQYF
TRBV9	TRBJ1-2	few	NA	TGTGCCAGCAAACCGGGACAACGGTATGGCTACACCTTC	CASKPGQRYGYTF
TRBV6-5	TRBJ1-2	NA	NA	TGTGCCAGTGCAGAGACGGACAGTCGGAACTATGGCTACACCTTC	CASAETDSRNYGYTF
TRBV11-2	TRBJ2-7	NA	NA	TGTGCCAGCAGCTTAGGGGCGGGGGCCCTACTCTACGAGCAGTACTTC	CASSLGAGALLYEQYF
TRBV2	TRBJ1-1	NA	NA	TGTGCCAGCAGTGTTGGAGGGAACACTGAAGCTTTCTTT	CASSVGGNTEAFF
TRBV27	TRBJ1-1	NA	NA	TGTGCCAGCAGTTCCGATAGAATTAAACAGGGTGTTGGCACTGAAGCTTTCTTT	CASSSDRIKQGVGTEAFF
TRBV15	TRBJ1-1	NA	TRBD1	TGTGCCGGGCGGACAGGTTATAACACTGAAGCTTTCTTT	CAGRTGYNTEAFF
TRBV7-2	TRBJ2-1	once	NA	TGTGCCAGCAGCCCCCTAGCTTATGGGAATGAGCAGTTCTTC	CASSPLAYGNEQFF
TRBV5-1	TRBJ1-3	few	TRBD1	TGCGCCAGCAGCCTGGTGGGACAGTCTCGCGGAAACACCATATATTTT	CASSLVGQSRGNTIYF
TRBV10-3	TRBJ1-1	NA	NA	TGTGCCATCAGTCGGACAGAGAACACTGAAGCTTTCTTT	CAISRTENTEAFF
TRBV5-6	TRBJ2-1	NA	NA	TGTGCCAGCAGCTTGATACCGGGCTCCTCCGGAGGGGATGAGCAGTTCTTC	CASSLIPGSSGGDEQFF
TRBV18	TRBJ2-1	NA	NA	TGTGCCAGCTCACCACGGGCCCCGAGGGATGAGCAGTTCTTC	CASSPRAPRDEQFF
TRBV12-3/TRBV12-4	TRBJ1-5	NA	NA	TGTGCCAGCAGTAATTACGGAGATCAGCCCCAGCATTTT	CASSNYGDQPQHF
TRBV10-3	TRBJ2-1	NA	TRBD2	TGTGCCATCAACGAGCGGGGGGTCCGGGATGAGCAGTTCTTC	CAINERGVRDEQFF
TRBV6-5	TRBJ2-1	once	TRBD2	TGTGCCAGCAGTTACCGTACTAGCGGGGGGGCCAATGAGCAGTTCTTC	CASSYRTSGGANEQFF
TRBV29-1	TRBJ2-3	NA	NA	TGCAGCGTTCTCTGGCGGCGGAGGACAGATACGCAGTATTTT	CSVLWRRRTDTQYF
TRBV10-3	TRBJ1-6	NA	NA	TGTGCCATCAGGGAAGCGGAGGTAAACAATTCACCCCTCCACTTT	CAIREAEVNNSPLHF
TRBV18	TRBJ2-3	NA	TRBD1	TGTGCCAGCTCACCTTCCCCGGGACAGGGCCCAGATACGCAGTATTTT	CASSPSPGQGPDTQYF
TRBV28	TRBJ1-1	NA	TRBD1	TGTGCCAGCATTTCCGGGACAGGGTTAGGCGTTTTTGCTGAAGCTTTCTTT	CASISGTGLGVFAEAFF
TRBV6-5	TRBJ2-5	NA	TRBD1	TGTGCCAGCAGTACACGGACAGGGCAAGAGACCCAGTACTTC	CASSTRTGQETQYF
TRBV6-6	TRBJ1-2	NA	NA	TGTGCCAGCAGAACAGGGACGGAAGCTAACTATGGCTACACCTTC	CASRTGTEANYGYTF
TRBV6-1	TRBJ1-5	NA	NA	TGTGCCAGCAGTGAAAAGAGACACCAATATAGCAATCAGCCCCAGCATTTT	CASSEKRHQYSNQPQHF